The 3 T cell receptor beta chains below come from one sample, sequenced in a study of control samples from healthy donors and cancer patients. Sequencing used immunoSEQ multiplex PCR; TCRdb keeps in-frame clones, though not all of them. The table shows about 51,000 clones, with roughly 86% occurring only once. What was sequenced was PBMCs. The receptors shown here come from a man aged 50-60 years with head and neck cancer.

A single count supports this clone. V usage is TRBV28 and J usage is TRBJ1-4, with D perhaps matching TRBD1 (6 bases). The V gene's germline CDR1 is MDHEN and CDR2 SYDVKM. With 6 bases removed from V and 3 bases from J, the gap between germline ends came to 14 bases. The CDR3 extends over 15 amino acids. CDR3 sequence reads: CASRNPRGPNEKLFF. The CDR3 nucleotides read TGTGCCAGCAGAAACCCCAGGGGACCTAATGAAAAACTGTTTTTT.

The J gene is TRBJ2-5, the V gene TRBV7-9; 8 bases match TRBD2. The CDR3 loop spans 15 amino acids. The germline gives CDR1 SEHNR, CDR2 FQNEAQ (reference sequence). Unmatched junction bases numbered 7, after V lost 2 bases and J lost 5 bases. DNA of the CDR3: TGTGCCAGCAGCTTAACGGGAGGGCCTATGGAGACCCAGTACTTC. It codes for CASSLTGGPMETQYF.

The DNA of the CDR3 is TGTGCCAGCAAACGGGGGGAGGGGGAGGTTGGTGGCTACACCTTC. Its protein is CASKRGEGEVGGYTF. The chain joins TRBV5-4 to TRBJ1-2; the D gene is possibly TRBD1 (6 bases). Looked up from germline, CDR1 is SGHNT and CDR2 is YYREEE (reference sequence). This CDR3 spans 15 amino acids. The V and J ends lost 6 bases and 7 bases respectively, with 22 bases between them.